This T cell receptor (beta chain) derives from a study of blood T cell repertoires in COVID-19. At the level of the study: Samples taken during acute and convalescent COVID-19 were collected in the United States, Italy and Spain. The cDNA or gDNA used as material had been derived from T cells, B-cell-depleted T cells, or PBMCs.

Trimming removed 1 base at V and 2 bases at J, with 13 bases between. Germline lookup yields CDR1 SGHRS and CDR2 YFSETQ. This CDR3 spans 15 amino acids. Original analysis: Reference gene primer amplification yielded estimated nucleated cell counts. Only in-frame clones appear in the TCRdb table, and some are missing; sequencing was by immunoSEQ multiplex PCR. V and J calls and clone size come straight from that table; D and trimming were deduced from the DNA. In the table there are around 190,000 clones, 80% of which are singletons. Material for sequencing was peripheral blood. This sequence was found in a man aged 55 to 70 with acute or convalescent COVID-19. This chain joins TRBV5-1 and TRBJ2-7; tentatively, D is TRBD1 (7 bases). The CDR3 DNA is TGCGCCAGCAGCTTGAGGGGGGACAGTACCTACGAGCAGTACTTC. Protein product: CASSLRGDSTYEQYF.